Described below is a single T cell receptor beta chain sequence and its context. Its antigen is still unknown. These data originate in a study of cytomegalovirus exposure and HLA in healthy donors. All donors participated as healthy donors of bone marrow. The primer mix had 60 Vbeta and 13 Jbeta primers. Authors' analysis steps: In a later analysis, around 10 million of approximately 80 million unique beta chains occurred in at least two donors. The data were produced by immunoSEQ multiplex PCR, yet TCRdb's version contains in-frame clones alone and is incomplete. For V, J and clone size, that table is used; D and trimming come from the DNA. The sample lists around 130,000 clones, over 70% occurring once. The study's findings and limits: The CMV antigen specificity of a few CMV-associated chains was confirmed through in vitro analysis.

Sequencing was done on a sample of PBMCs. This TCR derives from a man in his thirties or forties in good health and CMV-seronegative.

The CDR3 spells CASSPDTFPTDTQYF. CDR3 coding DNA: TGTGCCAGCTCACCTGACACGTTTCCAACAGATACGCAGTATTTT. This chain joins TRBV18 and TRBJ2-3; D call uncertain. CDR3 size: 15 residues. Germline V gene sequence: CDR1 KGHSH, CDR2 LQKENI. The V end lost 3 bases, the J end lost 3 bases, and 13 bases lay between the germline ends.